This T cell receptor beta chain was sequenced for a study of T cell responses to AZD1222 COVID-19 vaccine listed by TCRdb under 2021. In the study overall: A total of just over 230 trial participants underwent TCR sequencing, of whom 207 had received two doses of AZD1222 and about 25 had received two doses of the MenACWY control vaccine. Enrollment into the trials was organized by age into subgroups of 18-55, 56-69 and 70-plus years, and those subgroups contained about 160, 30 and 59 TCR-sequenced participants, respectively.

The CDR3 regions of human TCRbeta chains were subjected to immunosequencing. On the authors' methods: TCRs in the repertoires were compared against a reference library of SARS-CoV-2-specific TCRs that had been generated with the MIRA antigen-specificity platform. Breadth was defined as the fraction of unique TCRs that were SARS-CoV-2-associated. Depth was defined as the fraction of total T cells that were SARS-CoV-2-associated. Using the MIRA data, every spike-specific TCR was mapped to the spike region that the TCR reacted to and assigned to either a CD4 or a CD8 class. Log10-transformed breadth and depth values were compared by one-way ANOVA with Sidak's multiple comparisons tests. In its TCRdb copy, this immuneACCESS table keeps in-frame sequences only and misses some clones. Where compared with another copy, unresolved V genes explain less than half of these, and the others have no known cause. The V and J calls and clone size come from that table; D and trimming were worked out from the DNA. Here the sample has nearly 110,000 clones; nearly 90% occur a single time. The ten largest clones represent about 5% of the sample.

What the work shows at the level of the full study, not this receptor alone: In the small 56-69-year group, the increase in depth fell short of significance, most likely because of low power. Nearly half of unique spike-specific TCRs reportedly recognized epitopes outside regions mutated in the B.1.351 and B.1.1.7 variants. Spike-specific TCR breadth and depth rose significantly after two AZD1222 doses compared with day 0 and with MenACWY recipients. CD4 TCRs associated with the vaccine covered the entire spike protein, and the dominant responses were in regions 160-218 and 743-854. Participants were mostly white British, with more females than males. The authors suggested clonal diversity may have been underestimated. No day 14 peak-response samples were available, so repertoires were characterized only after the peak T cell response. Conclusions about previously exposed vaccinees were limited because only six AZD1222 recipients were SARS-CoV-2 seropositive at baseline.

Taken with the paper, the label for time point translates to: about 28 days (+/-7) after the second vaccine dose. AZD1222 recipients with second doses at about 4 weeks or about 12 weeks were pooled, because spike-specific TCR depth and breadth did not differ between schedules. Vaccinee samples came from UK trials COV001 and COV002, including a single-blind randomized controlled phase 2/3 trial of AZD1222 (ChAdOx1 nCoV-19) in healthy adults. For TCRbeta chain sequencing, PBMC samples from trial participants were taken at day 0 and at day 28 after the second dose. A remark on this clone: It lacks a known antigen. Per-nucleotide qualities are absent, and no much larger clonotype sits a single base away.

CDR1 and CDR2, looked up from the germline V gene (reference sequence), are WNHNN and SYGVQD. The germline V and J ends show losses of 0 bases and 8 bases respectively, and no gene match explains 5 bases of the junction. Including the terminal cysteine and phenylalanine, the CDR3 comprises 16 residues. The only DNA kept is the CDR3, 48 bases in frame from the first base. The origin of this receptor is an adult who received the AZD1222 COVID-19 vaccine. This specimen consisted of peripheral blood, obtained 28 days after the second AZD1222 dose. This sequence uses TRBV10-1 and TRBJ2-3; TRBD2 fits 13 bases in the junction. The CDR3 amino acid sequence is: CASSESGTSGDRTQYF. The DNA is as follows: TGCGCCAGCAGTGAGTCGGGGACTAGCGGGGATCGTACGCAGTATTTT.